This TCR beta chain was retrieved from a study of blood T cell repertoires in COVID-19. Study background: From the United States, Italy and Spain came samples of acute and convalescent COVID-19.

Profiling relied on immunoSEQ multiplex PCR, and the TCRdb table lists in-frame clones only, not all of them. The data show about 240,000 clones, around 81% seen once. The germline V gene encodes CDR1 SGHNT and CDR2 YYREEE (reference sequence). Trimming left V 4 bases short and J 1 base short, with 8 bases between. The CDR3 extends over 13 amino acids. The sequenced material came from peripheral blood. The chain recombines TRBV5-4 with TRBJ1-1; D might be TRBD1 (5 bases). This TCR came from a woman of 80 years or more with COVID-19, enrolled during active disease. The CDR3 sequence: CASSPQGNTEAFF. CDR3 bases: TGTGCCAGCAGCCCCCAGGGGAACACTGAAGCTTTCTTT.